Following are 13 T cell receptor beta chains from one sample sequenced in a study of cytomegalovirus exposure and HLA in healthy donors. The PCR employed 60 Vbeta primers together with 13 Jbeta primers. Generated by immunoSEQ multiplex PCR, the TCRdb table keeps only in-frame clones and is missing some. The sample lists tens of thousands of clones; 75% to 85% were seen once. The sample consisted of PBMCs. The receptors here all came from a woman in her 40s in good health and CMV-seronegative.

The chain uses TRBV4-1 and TRBJ2-1; TRBD2 agrees at 13 bases. The junction had 11 bases not matched to a gene; V was cut back by 1 base and J by 8 bases. The length of the CDR3 is 18 residues. CDR1 MGHRA and CDR2 YSYEKL come from the germline V gene. The CDR3 region is CASSQGRLAGGYRDEQFF. CDR3 coding DNA: TGCGCCAGCAGCCAAGGGCGACTAGCGGGGGGTTATAGGGATGAGCAGTTCTTC.

The chain links TRBV28 to TRBJ2-3; tentative D call: TRBD1 (5 bases). The V and J ends lost 3 bases and 5 bases respectively, with 9 bases between them. Germline V gene data show CDR1 as MDHEN and CDR2 as SYDVKM. The CDR3 consists of 13 residues. The CDR3 region is CASSLTAKDTQYF. CDR3 in DNA: TGTGCCAGCAGTTTGACAGCCAAAGATACGCAGTATTTT.

This chain's CDR3 is CASRRNGYTEAFF. Here the CDR3 DNA reads TGTGCCAGCAGGCGGAATGGGTACACTGAAGCTTTCTTT. J is TRBJ1-1 and V is TRBV28, with no clear D. The germline gives CDR1 MDHEN, CDR2 SYDVKM. Trimming cost V 6 bases and J 3 bases, with 11 bases left between them. The CDR3 contains 13 residues.

This chain links TRBV18 with TRBJ1-3; D call uncertain. This CDR3 is 16 amino acids long. CDR1 is KGHSH, CDR2 LQKENI, per germline. The germline V and J ends were trimmed by 4 bases and 2 bases, with 15 bases remaining between them. CDR3 protein: CASSQTLERAGNTIYF. Written as DNA, the CDR3 is TGTGCCAGCTCACAGACACTGGAACGTGCTGGAAACACCATATATTTT.

V gene TRBV5-6 combines with J gene TRBJ2-2, with 7 positions matching TRBD1. The J segment lost 5 bases and the V segment lost 4 bases, leaving 8 bases of the junction unmatched. Germline V lookup: CDR1 SGHDT, CDR2 YYEEEE. CDR3 length equals 15 residues. The CDR3 DNA is TGTGCCAGCAGCACTGGGACAGTTTTTACCGGGGAGCTGTTTTTT. Translating gives CASSTGTVFTGELFF.

J is TRBJ2-7 and V is TRBV27; unclear D gene. The germline V and J ends were trimmed by 5 bases and 0 bases, with 11 bases remaining between them. The CDR3 spans 14 residues. CDR1 MNHEY and CDR2 SMNVEV come from the germline V gene (reference sequence). The CDR3 nucleotides read TGTGCCAGCAGTCCCTACTCCGCCTCCTACGAGCAGTACTTC. It encodes CASSPYSASYEQYF.

This CDR3 is CASSPTVMNTEAFF. For the CDR3, the DNA is TGCGCCAGCAGCCCCACAGTCATGAACACTGAAGCTTTCTTT. This rearrangement joins TRBV5-1 to TRBJ1-1, with D unresolved. The germline CDR1 and CDR2 sequences are SGHRS and YFSETQ. V was cut by 4 bases and J by 0 bases, with 10 bases left in between. CDR3 length equals 14 residues.

Only one count was recorded for this clone. The chain has TRBV11-2 and TRBJ1-1; maybe TRBD1 (5 bases). The V gene's germline CDR1 is SGHAT and CDR2 FQNNGV. V was clipped by 5 bases and J by 1 base, with 14 bases between them. CDR3 length: 15 amino acids. As DNA, the CDR3 is TGTGCCAGCAGCCCTCTGGGAAGGGGGAACACTGAAGCTTTCTTT. It codes for CASSPLGRGNTEAFF.

The V call is TRBV6-1, the J call TRBJ1-1; TRBD1 matches 7 bases. Unmatched junction bases numbered 5, after V lost 5 bases and J lost 5 bases. CDR1 MNHNS and CDR2 SASEGT come from the germline V gene. CDR3 size: 13 residues. CDR3 in DNA: TGTGCCAGCAGTATTGGGACAGAGACTGAAGCTTTCTTT. Translation: CASSIGTETEAFF.

The J gene is TRBJ2-2, the V gene TRBV25-1; D is undetermined. Germline V gene data show CDR1 as MGHDK and CDR2 as SYGVNS. This CDR3 is 15 amino acids long. V gave up 7 bases and J gave up 0 bases, with 12 bases separating them. The CDR3 nucleotides are TGTGCCAGCACACCGGCCAGCGCGAACACCGGGGAGCTGTTTTTT. Its translation is CASTPASANTGELFF.

This clone was seen a few times. The chain joins TRBV11-2 to TRBJ1-6; unclear D gene. This CDR3 spans 15 amino acids. V was cut by 0 bases and J by 10 bases, with 13 bases left in between. Germline CDR1 SGHAT, CDR2 FQNNGV. CDR3 nucleotide sequence: TGTGCCAGCAGCTTAGATCCCGGGAACGTGTCACCCCTCCACTTT. Encoded protein: CASSLDPGNVSPLHF.

The CDR3 loop reads CASSERRKDRAYEQYV. CDR3 coding DNA: TGTGCCAGCAGTGAACGGAGGAAGGACAGGGCCTACGAGCAGTACGTC. The chain has TRBV2 and TRBJ2-7; 8 bases align to TRBD1. The CDR3 is 16 amino acids. V shed 2 bases, J shed 2 bases, and the junction held 8 bases outside the gene matches. Germline assignment: CDR1 SNHLY and CDR2 FYNNEI.

This rearrangement joins TRBV10-2 to TRBJ2-3, with TRBD1 matching over 9 bases. The J segment lost 5 bases and the V segment lost 6 bases, leaving 3 bases of the junction unmatched. The V gene's germline CDR1 is WSHSY and CDR2 SAAADI. CDR3 length equals 13 residues. The CDR3 region is CASRGQGIDTQYF. In DNA form, the CDR3 reads TGCGCCAGCAGGGGACAGGGTATAGATACGCAGTATTTT.